Following are 31 T cell receptor beta chains from one sample sequenced in a study of control samples from healthy donors and cancer patients. Sequenced by immunoSEQ multiplex PCR; TCRdb stores in-frame clones only, minus some. The table lists around 50,000 clones, approximately 95% of them singletons. Material: blood. The source is a young man in good health.

The chain is built from TRBV28 and TRBJ2-1; perhaps TRBD2 as D (6 bases). Trimming stripped 4 bases from V and 1 base from J, with 14 bases between. This CDR3 is built from 16 residues. CDR1 MDHEN and CDR2 SYDVKM come from the germline V gene. The CDR3 loop is CASSSFSGESYNEQFF. The CDR3 nucleotides are TGTGCCAGCAGTTCCTTTAGCGGAGAATCCTACAATGAGCAGTTCTTC. Filled out from reference TRBV28 and TRBJ2-1, the complete variable domain reads DVKVTQSSRYLVKRTGEKVFLECVQDMDHENMFWYRQDPGLGLRLIYFSYDVKMKEKGDIPEGYSVSREKKERFSLILESASTNQTSMYLCASSSFSGESYNEQFFGPGTRLTVL.

The rearrangement links TRBV15 to TRBJ1-1; no clear D gene. Germline V lookup: CDR1 LNHNV, CDR2 YYDKDF (reference sequence). V was clipped by 0 bases and J by 0 bases, with 5 bases between them. The CDR3 has 14 residues. The CDR3, as DNA: TGTGCCACCAGCAGAGATTGGGTGAACACTGAAGCTTTCTTT. Its protein is CATSRDWVNTEAFF.

J is TRBJ2-2 and V is TRBV19; 8 bases are shared with TRBD2. Germline loops: CDR1 LNHDA, CDR2 SQIVND (reference sequence). Trimming cost V 4 bases and J 6 bases; bases outside gene matches: 7. This CDR3 contains 15 residues. The CDR3 nucleotides read TGTGCCAGTAGTAGGACGGGAGGGAGAGCCGGGGAGCTGTTTTTT. Residues: CASSRTGGRAGELFF. Supplemented by reference TRBV19 and TRBJ2-2, the full variable domain reads DGGITQSPKYLFRKEGQNVTLSCEQNLNHDAMYWYRQDPGQGLRLIYYSQIVNDFQKGDIAEGYSVSREKKESFPLTVTSAQKNPTAFYLCASSRTGGRAGELFFGEGSRLTVL.

The CDR3 spells CASSLGPGKPQHF. The CDR3 DNA sequence: TGTGCCAGCAGCTTGGGCCCCGGGAAGCCCCAGCATTTT. The chain recombines TRBV7-3 with TRBJ1-5, with unresolved D. Trimming shortened V by 3 bases and J by 8 bases, and 11 bases separated the two germline ends. CDR1 is SGHTA and CDR2 is FQGTGA in the germline V gene. The CDR3 sequence is 13 residues long.

The rearrangement links TRBV3-1 (or the pseudogene TRBV3-2) to TRBJ2-2, with D unresolved. Germline V lookup: CDR1 LGHDT, CDR2 YNNKEL (reference sequence). This CDR3 comprises 19 residues. With 3 bases removed from V and 3 bases from J, the gap between germline ends came to 23 bases. This chain's CDR3 is CASSHLLPDKHRDTGELFF. The CDR3 DNA reads TGTGCCAGCAGCCACCTCCTTCCTGACAAACACCGGGACACCGGGGAGCTGTTTTTT.

The chain carries TRBV11-2 and TRBJ2-5; D might be TRBD1 or TRBD2, each matching 5 bases. Germline loops: CDR1 SGHAT, CDR2 FQNNGV. The V gene lost 4 bases and the J gene lost 5 bases, with 14 bases spanning the gap. There are 14 residues in the CDR3. The CDR3 bases are TGTGCCAGCAGCTCCTACGGGGCTTGGGAGACCCAGTACTTC. It specifies CASSSYGAWETQYF.

J is TRBJ1-6 and V is TRBV6-1; tentatively, D is TRBD1 (6 bases). V dropped 4 bases and J dropped 2 bases, with 12 bases sitting between them. In germline, CDR1 is MNHNS, CDR2 SASEGT. This CDR3 has 16 residues. The CDR3 nucleotides are TGTGCCAGCAGTGTCACAGGGCGACCCTATAATTCACCCCTCCACTTT. It codes for CASSVTGRPYNSPLHF.

V is TRBV11-3 and J is TRBJ2-7, with a weak D call TRBD1 (6 bases). Deletions cut 6 bases from V and 6 bases from J, with 15 bases between. Germline CDR1 and CDR2: SGHNT and YENEEA. This CDR3 comprises 13 residues. In DNA form, the CDR3 reads TGTGCCAGCAGTTTCATGACAGGTGGCGAGCAGTACTTC. This gives the protein CASSFMTGGEQYF.

The chain has TRBV27 and TRBJ1-1; unclear D gene. The V gene's germline CDR1 is MNHEY and CDR2 SMNVEV (reference sequence). The V and J ends lost 5 bases and 0 bases respectively, with 13 bases between them. CDR3 size: 15 residues. In nucleotides, the CDR3 is TGTGCCAGCAGTGCCTGGGGATGGGTGAACACTGAAGCTTTCTTT. Translated, it gives CASSAWGWVNTEAFF.

This clone was observed a single time. The chain combines TRBV3-1 (or the pseudogene TRBV3-2) with TRBJ2-1, with D uncertain. The CDR3 length is 15 residues. Trimming pared 6 bases from V and 8 bases from J, leaving 20 bases between. Germline V gives CDR1 LGHDT, CDR2 YNNKEL (reference sequence). CDR3 amino acids: CASRPSPRSLDEQFF. CDR3 DNA: TGTGCCAGCAGACCCAGCCCTAGATCCTTGGATGAGCAGTTCTTC.

The chain employs TRBV2 and TRBJ2-1; D gene ambiguous. The CDR3 runs to 13 residues. Germline V gene sequence: CDR1 SNHLY, CDR2 FYNNEI. V lost 2 bases to trimming and J lost 7 bases, with 9 bases between them. The CDR3 loop reads CASSENPGNEQFF. The CDR3 region has the DNA TGTGCCAGCAGTGAAAACCCCGGGAATGAGCAGTTCTTC.

The table lists this clone with a count of one. The chain recombines TRBV9 with TRBJ1-2; 9 positions match TRBD1. Losses at the gene ends were 3 bases for V and 6 bases for J; bases not matched to a gene: 12. The CDR3 contains 16 residues. From germline, CDR1 is SGDLS and CDR2 YYNGEE. DNA of the CDR3: TGTGCCAGCAGCGCGGACAGGGGCGCCTGGATGGATGGCTACACCTTC. This codes for CASSADRGAWMDGYTF.

This sequence joins TRBV25-1 and TRBJ2-7; possibly TRBD1 for D (6 bases). In germline, CDR1 is MGHDK, CDR2 SYGVNS. The CDR3 spans 15 residues. V lost 6 bases, J lost 0 bases, and 15 bases lay in between. As DNA, the CDR3 is TGTGCCAGCAGCCACCAGAAGGGGGTCTCCTACGAGCAGTACTTC. Encoded protein: CASSHQKGVSYEQYF.

The chain couples TRBV7-2 to TRBJ2-7, with TRBD2 identical over 8 bases. The germline CDR1 and CDR2 sequences are SGHTA and FQGNSA. There are 14 residues in the CDR3. V was pared by 8 bases and J by 6 bases, with 12 bases of the junction left unmatched. CDR3 DNA sequence: TGTGCCAGCCGCGAGGGAGCGGGAGTGTTCGAGCAGTACTTC. It is translated as CASREGAGVFEQYF. The full variable domain, completed using reference TRBV7-2 and TRBJ2-7, is GAGVSQSPSNKVTEKGKDVELRCDPISGHTALYWYRQSLGQGLEFLIYFQGNSAPDKSGLPSDRFSAERTGGSVSTLTIQRTQQEDSAVYLCASREGAGVFEQYFGPGTRLTVT.

This clone was seen a single time. V gene TRBV5-1 combines with J gene TRBJ2-1; possibly TRBD1 or TRBD2 for D (5 bases each). The CDR3 extends over 15 amino acids. V shed 1 base and J shed 0 bases, with 8 bases lying between them. The germline V gene encodes CDR1 SGHRS and CDR2 YFSETQ. The CDR3 nucleotides are TGCGCCAGCAGCTTGCTCGGGGCCTCCTACAATGAGCAGTTCTTC. It translates to CASSLLGASYNEQFF.

The chain has TRBV25-1 and TRBJ2-6; a possible D gene is TRBD1 (6 bases). CDR1 is MGHDK and CDR2 is SYGVNS in the germline V gene. V lost 6 bases to trimming and J lost 2 bases, with 11 bases between them. The CDR3 loop spans 15 amino acids. The CDR3 DNA reads TGTGCCAGCAGATCAACAGGGACTGGGGCCAACGTCCTGACTTTC. Residues: CASRSTGTGANVLTF.

The chain is built from TRBV9 and TRBJ2-7, with D maybe TRBD2 (5 bases). Germline-derived CDR1 and CDR2 are SGDLS and YYNGEE. V was shortened by 4 bases and J by 6 bases, with 17 bases between the two germline ends. This CDR3 has 14 amino acids. CDR3 amino acids: CASSPRAKTAEQYF. The DNA of the CDR3 is TGTGCCAGCAGCCCGAGGGCCAAAACGGCCGAGCAGTACTTC.

This chain connects TRBV14 to TRBJ2-7; D gene unclear. Trimming stripped 1 base from V and 0 bases from J, with 7 bases between. Germline-derived CDR1 and CDR2 are SGHDN and FVKESK. The CDR3 contains 14 residues. This CDR3 reads CASSQGAFSYEQYF. DNA of the CDR3: TGTGCCAGCAGCCAAGGTGCGTTCTCCTACGAGCAGTACTTC.

This chain uses TRBV5-3 with TRBJ2-1; 9 bases line up with TRBD1. TRBV5-3 has ORF status, its function being uncertain. CDR3 length: 15 residues. The V gene end was trimmed by 0 bases and the J gene end by 5 bases; junction bases not matched to a gene: 3. Written as DNA, the CDR3 is TGTGCCAGAAGCTTGGTGGGACAGGGTGACAATGAGCAGTTCTTC. Protein: CARSLVGQGDNEQFF.

CDR3 sequence (DNA): TGTGCCAGTAAAACAGGCACCTTATCACCCCTCCACTTT. The encoded protein is CASKTGTLSPLHF. The rearrangement uses TRBV19 and TRBJ1-6, with D possibly TRBD1 on 5 matching bases. Trimming took 7 bases from V and 10 from J, leaving 14 bases between them. This CDR3 region has 13 residues. CDR1 is LNHDA, CDR2 SQIVND, per germline (reference sequence). Variable domain in full (rest from reference TRBV19 and TRBJ1-6): DGGITQSPKYLFRKEGQNVTLSCEQNLNHDAMYWYRQDPGQGLRLIYYSQIVNDFQKGDIAEGYSVSREKKESFPLTVTSAQKNPTAFYLCASKTGTLSPLHFGNGTRLTVT.

This clone was observed a handful of times. This rearrangement joins TRBV4-1 to TRBJ2-6; D possibly corresponds to TRBD1 (6 bases). Germline loops: CDR1 MGHRA, CDR2 YSYEKL. With 0 bases removed from V and 2 bases from J, the gap between germline ends came to 8 bases. This CDR3 has 16 residues. CDR3 coding DNA: TGCGCCAGCAGCCAAGATGAGGGGGCTGGGGCCAACGTCCTGACTTTC. Encoded protein: CASSQDEGAGANVLTF.

The chain has TRBV11-3 and TRBJ2-2, with a tentative D call TRBD1 (5 bases). Trimming took off 5 bases at V and 2 bases at J, with 15 bases between the two ends. Germline V gene lookup returns CDR1 SGHNT and CDR2 YENEEA. This CDR3 comprises 16 residues. The CDR3 reads CASSQSDNPNTGELFF. The CDR3 coding sequence is TGTGCCAGCAGCCAGTCGGACAACCCTAACACCGGGGAGCTGTTTTTT.

This sequence joins TRBV16 and TRBJ1-2, with 8 bases lining up with TRBD1. Germline CDR1 reads KGHSY; CDR2 reads FQNENV. The CDR3 is made up of 14 amino acids. The V segment lost 4 bases and the J segment 4 bases; nucleotides outside the gene matches: 5. This chain's CDR3 is CASSPHRGFYGYTF. CDR3 DNA sequence: TGTGCCAGCAGCCCGCACAGGGGGTTCTATGGCTACACCTTC.

This clone was counted a few times. J is TRBJ2-1 and V is TRBV7-2, with a possible D match to TRBD2 (5 bases). Germline-derived CDR1 and CDR2 are SGHTA and FQGNSA. With 1 base removed from V and 7 bases from J, the gap between germline ends came to 8 bases. The CDR3 totals 13 residues. The CDR3 spells CASSLERGNEQFF. In DNA, the CDR3 is TGTGCCAGCAGCTTAGAAAGAGGGAATGAGCAGTTCTTC.

The V and J genes are TRBV7-6 and TRBJ2-1, with D maybe TRBD1 (5 bases). The ends were cut back, 5 bases at V and 9 bases at J, with 8 bases in the middle. The CDR3 extends over 11 amino acids. The germline V gene has CDR1 SGHVS and CDR2 FNYEAQ. DNA of the CDR3: TGTGCCAGCAGCCTAGGGGCTGAGCAGTTCTTC. Its translation: CASSLGAEQFF. The whole variable domain, remainder taken from reference TRBV7-6 and TRBJ2-1, is GAGVSQSPRYKVTKRGQDVALRCDPISGHVSLYWYRQALGQGPEFLTYFNYEAQQDKSGLPNDRFSAERPEGSISTLTIQRTEQRDSAMYRCASSLGAEQFFGPGTRLTVL.

CDR3 sequence (DNA): TGCGCCAGCAGCGCGGGACAGCTCTCCTACGAGCAGTACTTC. Translation gives CASSAGQLSYEQYF. The chain uses TRBV5-1 and TRBJ2-7, with a possible D match to TRBD1 (7 bases). The CDR3 is 14 amino acids. From germline, CDR1 is SGHRS and CDR2 YFSETQ. The ends were cut back, 4 bases at V and 0 bases at J, with 11 bases in the middle. The full variable domain, completed using reference TRBV5-1 and TRBJ2-7, is KAGVTQTPRYLIKTRGQQVTLSCSPISGHRSVSWYQQTPGQGLQFLFEYFSETQRNKGNFPGRFSGRQFSNSRSEMNVSTLELGDSALYLCASSAGQLSYEQYFGPGTRLTVT.

This chain joins TRBV7-9 and TRBJ1-1; tentatively, D is TRBD1 (6 bases). Trimming stripped 11 bases from V and 5 bases from J, with 12 bases between. CDR3 length: 11 amino acids. CDR1 is SEHNR and CDR2 is FQNEAQ in the germline V gene (reference sequence). CDR3: CAGGGQTEAFF. The CDR3 nucleotides are TGTGCCGGAGGGGGGCAAACTGAAGCTTTCTTT.

The rearrangement links TRBV7-2 to TRBJ2-3, with 8 bases lining up with TRBD2. Losses at the gene ends were 3 bases for V and 3 bases for J; bases not matched to a gene: 2. The length of the CDR3 is 14 residues. In germline, CDR1 is SGHTA, CDR2 FQGNSA. The CDR3 nucleotides are TGTGCCAGCAGCTTCCGGGAGGGAACAGATACGCAGTATTTT. This translates into CASSFREGTDTQYF.

Concerning this clone itself: At one end the junction does not follow the germline gene, possibly because of a read error. J is TRBJ2-6 and V is TRBV12-3 or TRBV12-4; D is undetermined. This CDR3 region has 12 residues. CDR3 in amino acids: CASSLRPSSPAF. CDR3 DNA sequence: TGTGCCAGCAGCTTGAGGCCCTCGAGTCCGGCTTTC.

The chain uses TRBV18 and TRBJ2-1, with TRBD2 matching over 7 bases. This CDR3 contains 14 residues. V lost 2 bases to trimming and J lost 4 bases; unmatched junction nucleotides: 2. In germline, CDR1 is KGHSH, CDR2 LQKENI. The CDR3 here is CASSPSSGYNEQFF. CDR3 in DNA: TGTGCCAGCTCACCATCTAGCGGATACAATGAGCAGTTCTTC.

The chain has TRBV7-9 and TRBJ2-1, with TRBD2 as a possible D gene (5 bases). Germline CDR1 and CDR2: SEHNR and FQNEAQ (reference sequence). V was trimmed by 5 bases and J by 8 bases, leaving 22 bases between them. The CDR3 is 16 residues long. The CDR3, as DNA: TGTGCCAGCAGCCTCGGGGTAGACTACCGGTATGATGAGCAGTTCTTC. This encodes CASSLGVDYRYDEQFF.